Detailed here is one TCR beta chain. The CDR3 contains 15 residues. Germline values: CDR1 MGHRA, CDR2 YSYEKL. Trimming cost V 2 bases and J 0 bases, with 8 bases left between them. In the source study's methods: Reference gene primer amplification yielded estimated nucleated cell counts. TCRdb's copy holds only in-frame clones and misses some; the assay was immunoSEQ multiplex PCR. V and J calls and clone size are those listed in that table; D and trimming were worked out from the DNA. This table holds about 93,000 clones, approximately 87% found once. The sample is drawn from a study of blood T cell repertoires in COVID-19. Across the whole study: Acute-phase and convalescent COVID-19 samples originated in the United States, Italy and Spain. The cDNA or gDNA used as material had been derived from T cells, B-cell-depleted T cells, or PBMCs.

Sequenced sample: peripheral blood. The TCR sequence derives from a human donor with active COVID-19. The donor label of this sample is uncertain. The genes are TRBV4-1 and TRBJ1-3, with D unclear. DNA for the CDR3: TGCGCCAGCAGCCAACTGCAGGACTCTGGAAACACCATATATTTT. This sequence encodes CASSQLQDSGNTIYF.